The present TCR beta chain was sequenced within a study of T cells in Graves' hyperthyroidism and ophthalmopathy. There are a few counts of this clonotype. Amplified regions were TCR beta CDR3 sequences from RNA transcripts. First-round RT-PCR targeting the TCR CDR3 was performed with the HTBI primer set. MiXCR, applied by TCRdb to the multiplex PCR reads, yields one record per CDR3 protein. The sample gives 700,000 or so distinct CDR3 sequences, around 15% of which show up once; under 10% is in the top ten. Germline V lookup: CDR1 SGHKS, CDR2 YYEKEE (reference sequence). With 3 bases removed from V and 0 bases from J, the gap between germline ends came to 34 bases. The length of the CDR3 is 23 residues.

The specimen was blood. The chain employs TRBV5-5 and TRBJ2-1, with D maybe TRBD2 (6 bases). The sequence was obtained from a man aged 18 to 29 with Graves' hyperthyroidism. The CDR3 loop reads CASSSPGLSRSIAAPSSYNEQFF. The CDR3 DNA is TGTGCCAGCAGCTCGCCGGGACTGAGCCGATCGATAGCCGCCCCAAGCTCCTACAATGAGCAGTTCTTC.